Listed below are T cell receptor beta chains from one sample, sequenced in a study of blood T cells in healthy people across ages. TCRdb reprocessed the 5' RACE reads via MiXCR and lists one record per CDR3 protein. The table shows 1.5 million to 2 million distinct CDR3 sequences, with about 39% occurring only once. Specimen: blood. Every receptor here comes from a human donor in good health. The CDR3 runs from the conserved cysteine through the conserved F or W. The order of the fields is D gene, J gene, clone size, V gene, CDR3 protein, CDR3 DNA. The D gene is left open where the match is weak. Not all rows give a size; the values are once, few, many and, for expanded clones, a class.

TRBD1,TRBJ1-4,once,TRBV11-3,CASSFTGDEELFF,TGTGCCAGCAGCTTTACAGGGGATGAAGAACTGTTTTTT
NA,TRBJ2-4,few,TRBV7-9,CAAPPQGPKNIQYF,TGTGCCGCCCCCCCCCAGGGTCCCAAAAACATTCAGTACTTC
TRBD2,TRBJ2-5,NA,TRBV25-1,CASIDPRGGEQYF,TGTGCCAGCATTGACCCTCGGGGGGGGGAGCAGTACTTC
TRBD2,TRBJ2-1,few,TRBV15,CATSFLAGPNEQFF,TGTGCCACCAGCTTCTTAGCGGGGCCAAATGAGCAGTTCTTC
TRBD2,TRBJ2-7,many,TRBV7-2,CASSLAPLAVYEQYF,TGTGCCAGCAGCTTAGCCCCTCTAGCGGTCTACGAGCAGTACTTC
NA,TRBJ2-5,many,TRBV6-5,CASSRTVQETQYF,TGTGCCAGCAGTCGGACAGTACAAGAGACCCAGTACTTC
NA,TRBJ2-7,NA,TRBV15,CATSRVSEDYEQYF,TGTGCCACCAGCAGAGTGAGCGAGGACTACGAGCAGTACTTC
NA,TRBJ2-7,many,TRBV7-2,CASSLDRERTYEQYF,TGTGCCAGCAGCTTAGACCGGGAGAGGACCTACGAGCAGTACTTC
NA,TRBJ2-7,once,TRBV29-1,CSGEQFDEQYF,TGCAGCGGCGAACAGTTCGACGAGCAGTACTTC
NA,TRBJ2-3,NA,TRBV5-1,CASSLDGVGTDTQYF,TGCGCCAGCAGCTTGGATGGCGTAGGCACAGATACGCAGTATTTT
NA,TRBJ2-1,NA,TRBV20-1,CSAKVDSSYNEQFF,TGCAGTGCTAAGGTCGACAGTTCCTACAATGAGCAGTTCTTC
NA,TRBJ2-1,NA,TRBV7-2,CASSLLGGLTGDEQFF,TGTGCCAGCAGCTTACTCGGGGGGCTTACAGGGGATGAGCAGTTCTTC
TRBD2,TRBJ2-1,NA,TRBV5-1,CASSSMTSSSYNEQFF,TGCGCCAGCAGCTCCATGACTAGCAGTTCCTACAATGAGCAGTTCTTC
TRBD1,TRBJ1-1,few,TRBV2,CASTLVTGGGEAFF,TGTGCCAGCACCCTAGTCACAGGGGGCGGGGAAGCTTTCTTT
NA,TRBJ2-3,NA,TRBV5-1,CASSPGAGSDTQYF,TGCGCCAGCAGCCCTGGTGCGGGTTCAGATACGCAGTATTTT
NA,TRBJ1-2,NA,TRBV20-1,CSASAQGFYGYTF,TGCAGTGCCAGTGCACAGGGTTTCTATGGCTACACCTTC